This T cell receptor (beta chain) was documented in a study of beta chain features in type 1 diabetes. Study outcomes and limitations: When Type 1 diabetes patients were examined, their TCRB CDR3s proved moderately but significantly shorter in all four CD4+ subsets. The question of HLA type influencing TCRB rearrangement was one that remained unresolved here.

V lost 4 bases to trimming and J lost 3 bases; unmatched junction nucleotides: 6. Germline values: CDR1 LGHNA, CDR2 YNFKEQ. The CDR3 runs 15 residues. In its sample, this clone was seen a few times. The target antigen is unknown. Every bit of the isolated RNA underwent reverse transcription, so sequencing read expressed TCRB transcripts. Only in-frame clones appear in the TCRdb table, and some are missing; sequencing was by immunoSEQ multiplex PCR. In the table there are more than 100,000 clones, around 9% of which are singletons. This sequence joins TRBV4-2 and TRBJ2-3; 8 nucleotides agree with TRBD2. The TCR originated in a man younger than 40 with type 1 diabetes. Specimen: central memory CD4+ T cells from blood. The CDR3 DNA sequence: TGTGCCAGCAGCCGGCGGGGGGAAATAACAGATACGCAGTATTTT. Protein sequence: CASSRRGEITDTQYF.